This T cell receptor (beta chain) was obtained from a study of identifying expanded T cells in peripheral blood. Regarding the study as a whole: Over about two and four weeks, about 15 and 19 clones changed, versus 1.2 between replicates. Clone count variance between roughly two-week samples rose with total template count.

Turning to this clone: Its target is unknown.

During the collection period, no donor immune events like infections were recorded. Looked up from germline, CDR1 is SGHTA and CDR2 is FQGNSA. V shed 1 base and J shed 5 bases, with 14 bases lying between them. The CDR3 has 16 amino acids. Profiled with immunoSEQ multiplex PCR; TCRdb holds only in-frame clones, not every one. The table shows 50,000 to 60,000 clones, with about 80% occurring only once. The sequencing input was blood. The V gene is TRBV7-2, the J gene TRBJ2-2, with a tentative D call TRBD1 (6 bases). This TCR derives from a person aged 18 to 75 in good health. The CDR3 nucleotides are TGTGCCAGCAGCTTAGAGGACAGAGCAGCGACCGGGGAGCTGTTTTTT. Its translation is CASSLEDRAATGELFF.